These T cell receptor beta chains were read from a single sample in a study of cytomegalovirus exposure and HLA in healthy donors. Clones were sequenced by immunoSEQ multiplex PCR, and TCRdb holds only the in-frame ones, with some missing. The table has about 200,000 clones, 79% seen once. Sequenced input: PBMCs. These receptors all stem from a woman under 40 in good health and CMV-seropositive. CDR3s include the opening cysteine and the closing phenylalanine or tryptophan. The D gene is left open where the match is weak. The size of a clone is reported for some rows only, either as once, few or many, or as a class for expanded clones.

few	15	TRBV5-6	TRBD1	TRBJ1-2	TGTGCCAGCAGCCTCGGGACAGGGGGCGAGTATGGCTACACCTTC	CASSLGTGGEYGYTF
.	14	TRBV7-8	.	TRBJ2-2	TGTGCCAGCAGCTTAGGAGCGAACACCGGGGAGCTGTTTTTT	CASSLGANTGELFF
.	19	TRBV7-6	TRBD1	TRBJ2-7	TGTGCCAGCAGCTTCGCTACAGGGGATAACACCGAATTTGGCTACGAGCAGTACTTC	CASSFATGDNTEFGYEQYF
.	14	TRBV29-1	TRBD1	TRBJ2-1	TGCAGCCCCTGGAGAGGGACAGGGGTCAATGAGCAGTTCTTC	CSPWRGTGVNEQFF
.	15	TRBV5-4	TRBD1	TRBJ1-2	TGTGCCAGCAGCTCCTGGACAGGGGGCAACTATGGCTACACCTTC	CASSSWTGGNYGYTF
.	14	TRBV4-1	.	TRBJ1-2	TGCGCCAGCAGCCTAAGGGTCCGGGACACCGGCTACACCTTC	CASSLRVRDTGYTF
.	14	TRBV5-4	.	TRBJ2-1	TGTGCCAGCAGCTTGGCGGGGGACTACAATGAGCAGTTCTTC	CASSLAGDYNEQFF
few	11	TRBV25-1	.	TRBJ1-2	TGTGCCAGCAGTGCGGGATATGGCTACACCTTC	CASSAGYGYTF
.	13	TRBV29-1	TRBD2	TRBJ2-1	TGCAGCTCGGGGGCTAGCGGGGGAGATGAGCAGTTCTTC	CSSGASGGDEQFF
.	13	TRBV29-1	.	TRBJ2-2	TGCAGCGTTGCACCGACAGGCACCGGGGAGCTGTTTTTT	CSVAPTGTGELFF
.	14	TRBV7-9	TRBD1	TRBJ1-1	TGTGCCAGCACCGAGGACAGGGAAAGTCCTGAAGCTTTCTTT	CASTEDRESPEAFF
few	12	TRBV10-1	.	TRBJ2-3	TGCGCCAGCAACAGGACCGGGGATACGCAGTATTTT	CASNRTGDTQYF
.	13	TRBV5-1	TRBD2	TRBJ2-3	TGCGCCAGCAGCTTCGCTAGCGGAGATACGCAGTATTTT	CASSFASGDTQYF
.	14	TRBV13	TRBD1	TRBJ1-1	TGTGCCAGCAGCTTGGGACAGGGAGGGACTGAAGCTTTCTTT	CASSLGQGGTEAFF
.	15	TRBV7-9	.	TRBJ2-1	TGTGCCAGCAGCCGCCTGGGCCAATCCGGCAATGAGCAGTTCTTC	CASSRLGQSGNEQFF
.	15	TRBV6-5	TRBD1	TRBJ2-6	TGTGCCAGCAGTCTCACAGGGGCTGGGGCCAACGTCCTGACTTTC	CASSLTGAGANVLTF
few	15	TRBV4-2	.	TRBJ1-1	TGTGCCAGCAGCCAAGATCGGGGAATGAACACTGAAGCTTTCTTT	CASSQDRGMNTEAFF
once	17	TRBV5-1	.	TRBJ2-5	TGCGCCAGCAGCTTGGTCGCAGAGGAGGAGGTTTGCGAGACCCAGTACTTC	CASSLVAEEEVCETQYF
.	16	TRBV7-2	.	TRBJ2-1	TGTGCCAGCAGCTTAGCCGGCGGGTTAGGGGGAAATGAGCAGTTCTTC	CASSLAGGLGGNEQFF
.	12	TRBV29-1	.	TRBJ2-7	TGCAGCGTTGGGGACAATTCCTACGAGCAGTACTTC	CSVGDNSYEQYF
.	17	TRBV4-3	TRBD2	TRBJ2-1	TGCGCCAGCAGCCAAGATATCGTGCGGGACTACTTCGGTGAGCAGTTCTTC	CASSQDIVRDYFGEQFF
.	13	TRBV6-6	.	TRBJ1-1	TGTGCCAGCAGACTTCGGACAGTTCATGAAGCTTTCTTT	CASRLRTVHEAFF
.	15	TRBV29-1	TRBD2	TRBJ2-1	TGCAGCGCCGAACCGGGACTAGCGTCCGGCAATGAGCAGTTCTTC	CSAEPGLASGNEQFF
.	14	TRBV7-9	.	TRBJ1-1	TGTGCCAGCAGCTTAGTCCAGGCGAACACTGAAGCTTTCTTT	CASSLVQANTEAFF
few	15	TRBV6-6	TRBD2	TRBJ2-1	TGTGCCAGCAGGTCACAACTAGCGGGAGAGGGTGAGCAGTTCTTC	CASRSQLAGEGEQFF
.	14	TRBV18	.	TRBJ2-3	TGTGCCAGCTCACCACCCCCGGACAAGTATACGCAGTATTTT	CASSPPPDKYTQYF
.	15	TRBV5-1	.	TRBJ2-5	TGCGCCAGCAGCTTGGGCGGGGGCGGTCAAGAGACCCAGTACTTC	CASSLGGGGQETQYF
once	12	TRBV2	.	TRBJ2-7	TGTGCCACCGCTGCTGTCTCCTACGAGCAGTACTTC	CATAAVSYEQYF
.	14	TRBV19	.	TRBJ2-7	TGTGCCAGTACCCACGACGGGGGCTCCTACGAGCAGTACTTC	CASTHDGGSYEQYF
.	15	TRBV28	.	TRBJ2-7	TGTGCCAGCAGTTTAGTCCAGGGAGGCTCCTACGAGCAGTACTTC	CASSLVQGGSYEQYF
.	16	TRBV4-2	TRBD2	TRBJ2-1	TGTGCCAGCAGCCAAGCTTCCGGGACTAGTTACAATGAGCAGTTCTTC	CASSQASGTSYNEQFF
.	18	TRBV27	TRBD2	TRBJ2-1	TGTGCCAGCAGTTTACTTGCTAGCGGGAGAAGCTCCTACAATGAGCAGTTCTTC	CASSLLASGRSSYNEQFF
.	15	TRBV6-1	.	TRBJ1-6	TGTGCCAGCAGTTTCATACAGGAGGGGAATTCACCCCTCCACTTT	CASSFIQEGNSPLHF